The entry below gives a single TCR beta chain sequence along with its context. This specimen comes from a study of blood T cell repertoires in COVID-19. Study overall: T cells, B-cell-depleted T cells, or PBMCs provided the cDNA or gDNA that served as material.

The protocol was immunoSEQ multiplex PCR, while the TCRdb copy is restricted to in-frame clones and leaves out a portion. The profile covers a few hundred thousand clones, with approximately 90% appearing a single time and approximately 9.3% taken by the ten largest. Participants, about 18 to 89 years old, spanned some 23 US areas. Assignment of participants to cohorts was predicated upon participant-reported clinical history. Recovery meant two consecutive negative NP/OP PCR tests, professional clearance, or resolved symptoms. CDR3 length: 15 residues. V lost 1 base and J 4 bases, leaving 14 bases between the germline ends. Germline V lookup: CDR1 SGHRS, CDR2 YFSETQ.

The V gene is TRBV5-1, the J gene TRBJ1-2, with a tentative D call TRBD1 (6 bases). Sequencing was carried out using PBMCs or T cells enriched from blood (not recorded which). The clonotype originates from a woman between 45 and 65 years old who had recovered from COVID-19. The CDR3 DNA follows: TGCGCCAGCAGCTTGATGGGGGACATCTCCTATGGCTACACCTTC. This sequence encodes CASSLMGDISYGYTF.